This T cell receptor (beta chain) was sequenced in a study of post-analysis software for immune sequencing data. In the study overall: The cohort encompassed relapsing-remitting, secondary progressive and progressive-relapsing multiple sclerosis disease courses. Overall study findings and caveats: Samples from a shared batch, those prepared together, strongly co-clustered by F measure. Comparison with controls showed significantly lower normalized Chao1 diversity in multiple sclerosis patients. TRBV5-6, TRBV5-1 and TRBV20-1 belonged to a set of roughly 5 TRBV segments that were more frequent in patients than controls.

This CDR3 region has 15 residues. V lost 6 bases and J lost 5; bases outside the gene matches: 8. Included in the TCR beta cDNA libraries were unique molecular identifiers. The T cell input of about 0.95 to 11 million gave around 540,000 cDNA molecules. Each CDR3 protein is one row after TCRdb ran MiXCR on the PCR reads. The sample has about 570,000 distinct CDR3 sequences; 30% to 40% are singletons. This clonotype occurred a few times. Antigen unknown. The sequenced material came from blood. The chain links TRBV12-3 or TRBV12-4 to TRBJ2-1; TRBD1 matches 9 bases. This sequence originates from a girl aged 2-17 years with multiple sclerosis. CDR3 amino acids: CASRTPGTGNNEQFF. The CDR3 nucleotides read TGTGCCAGCAGGACGCCCGGGACAGGGAACAATGAGCAGTTCTTC.